The table lists the clone carrying this T cell receptor beta chain with a few counts. Antigen unknown. TCRdb itself ran the reads through MiXCR, one entry per CDR3 protein. The profile shows around 210,000 distinct CDR3 sequences, about 7% of them singletons. This entry comes from a study of T cell repertoires in cytomegalovirus infection. Study information: An indication of both CMV infection and matching HLA type came from public TCR beta signatures.

Study-wide results and caveats: There were carriers of CMV plus the relevant HLA, and cumulative public TCR beta family frequency identified them.

The CDR3 runs to 14 residues. The V end lost 2 bases, the J end lost 10 bases, and 12 bases lay between the germline ends. The chain combines TRBV12-3 or TRBV12-4 with TRBJ1-6; tentative D call: TRBD1 (6 bases). The specimen sequenced was PBMCs. This clonotype originated in a human donor in good health (CMV status not recorded). Some clones in this sample may be carry-over from other donors' samples. The CDR3 is CASSLRTGKSPLHF. The CDR3 DNA reads TGTGCCAGCAGTTTAAGAACAGGGAAATCACCCCTCCACTTT.